These T cell receptor beta chains were read from a single sample in a study of early T cells in non-severe SARS-CoV-2 infection. TCRdb reprocessed the 5' RACE reads via MiXCR and lists one record per CDR3 protein. Of 33,000 or so distinct CDR3 sequences in the sample, 5.5% to 6.5% were seen once. Sequenced material: whole blood. These receptor sequences come from an adult who was a healthcare worker with PCR-confirmed SARS-CoV-2 infection or an uninfected control (not recorded which). Each CDR3 is given with its conserved first and last residue. The D gene is left open where the match is weak. Clone size is given for some rows only: seen once, a few or many times, or a class if the clone is expanded.

j_gene | abundance | d_gene | v_gene | CDR3aa | CDR3nt
TRBJ2-1 | many | NA | TRBV3-1 | CASSQGGNTRLGEQFF | TGTGCCAGCAGCCAAGGGGGGAATACTAGATTAGGTGAGCAGTTCTTC
TRBJ2-3 | NA | NA | TRBV5-6 | CASSLGPRVATDTQYF | TGTGCCAGCAGCTTGGGACCGCGGGTTGCAACAGATACGCAGTATTTT
TRBJ1-6 | many | TRBD1 | TRBV7-3 | CASSAVKGANSPLHF | TGTGCCAGCAGCGCAGTTAAGGGGGCCAATTCACCCCTCCACTTT
TRBJ2-3 | NA | NA | TRBV4-1 | CASSQDREVGTDTQYF | TGCGCCAGCAGCCAAGATAGGGAGGTCGGCACAGATACGCAGTATTTT
TRBJ1-6 | many | NA | TRBV18 | CASSPGRGSFHF | TGTGCCAGCTCACCCGGGCGTGGAAGTTTCCACTTT
TRBJ2-1 | many | TRBD2 | TRBV2 | CASRKGGSNYNEQFF | TGTGCCAGTCGGAAGGGCGGGAGTAACTACAATGAGCAGTTCTTC
TRBJ1-1 | many | NA | TRBV29-1 | CSARTAGTNTEAFF | TGCAGCGCAAGAACGGCAGGGACGAACACTGAAGCTTTCTTT
TRBJ1-2 | many | NA | TRBV9 | CASSPHGWSEGYTF | TGTGCCAGCAGCCCCCACGGCTGGTCGGAAGGCTACACCTTC
TRBJ2-3 | many | NA | TRBV6-2/TRBV6-3 | CASSRLQGTDTQYF | TGTGCCAGCAGCCGCCTTCAGGGTACAGATACGCAGTATTTT
TRBJ2-2 | many | TRBD1 | TRBV5-4 | CASSLVLTGSRGGELFF | TGTGCCAGCAGCTTGGTGTTGACAGGGTCGAGGGGCGGGGAGCTGTTTTTT
TRBJ1-1 | many | NA | TRBV23-1 | CARRGVEAFF | TGCGCCAGACGGGGGGTCGAAGCTTTCTTT
TRBJ2-1 | many | TRBD1 | TRBV2 | CASRPTGGGNYNEQFF | TGTGCCAGCAGACCCACAGGGGGCGGCAATTACAATGAGCAGTTCTTC
TRBJ1-5 | many | TRBD1 | TRBV7-9 | CASSQTGDRQPQHF | TGTGCCAGCAGCCAGACAGGGGACCGGCAGCCCCAGCATTTT
TRBJ2-3 | many | NA | TRBV6-6 | CATNQDTQYF | TGTGCCACCAACCAAGATACGCAGTATTTT
TRBJ1-6 | many | NA | TRBV27 | CASSWSGMGSPLHF | TGTGCCAGCAGTTGGTCCGGGATGGGTTCACCCCTCCACTTT
TRBJ2-3 | many | TRBD1 | TRBV6-6 | CASSSGQADTDTQYF | TGTGCCAGCAGCTCCGGACAGGCCGACACAGATACGCAGTATTTT